Listed here are 10 T cell receptor beta chains from one sample, sequenced in a study of cytomegalovirus exposure and HLA in healthy donors. PCR employed 60 Vbeta and 13 Jbeta primers. The repertoire was sequenced with immunoSEQ multiplex PCR; TCRdb's copy has only in-frame clones and lacks some. The profile shows nearly 300,000 clones, 80% to 90% of them singletons. What was sequenced was PBMCs. The receptors shown here come from a middle-aged man in good health and CMV-seropositive.

V gene TRBV5-8 combines with J gene TRBJ1-4; 8 nucleotides match TRBD1. Unmatched junction bases numbered 5, after V lost 4 bases and J lost 0 bases. Germline assignment: CDR1 SGHTS and CDR2 YDEGEE. The CDR3 extends over 16 amino acids. CDR3 nucleotide sequence: TGTGCCAGCAGCGATGGACAGGGAGCAACTAATGAAAAACTGTTTTTT. Protein sequence: CASSDGQGATNEKLFF.

The chain uses TRBV6-1 and TRBJ1-1, with D maybe TRBD1 (6 bases). The CDR3 contains 14 residues. V lost 6 bases and J 0 bases, leaving 11 bases between the germline ends. The germline V gene encodes CDR1 MNHNS and CDR2 SASEGT. The CDR3 reads CASSDGQLNTEAFF. CDR3 sequence (DNA): TGTGCCAGCAGCGATGGACAGCTGAACACTGAAGCTTTCTTT.

V is TRBV28 and J is TRBJ1-5; D is possibly TRBD1 (5 bases). V gave up 6 bases and J gave up 3 bases, with 18 bases separating them. The CDR3 spans 16 residues. In germline, CDR1 is MDHEN, CDR2 SYDVKM. CDR3 sequence: CASRGSGLKTNQPQHF. The CDR3 bases are TGTGCCAGCAGGGGCTCAGGGTTAAAGACCAATCAGCCCCAGCATTTT.

The rearrangement joins TRBV25-1 to TRBJ2-1; 9 bases match TRBD2. The trim removed 3 bases at V and 12 bases at J, leaving 9 bases unmatched. Looked up from germline, CDR1 is MGHDK and CDR2 is SYGVNS. This CDR3 spans 14 amino acids. For the CDR3, the DNA is TGTGCCAGCAGTGACTCGACTAGCGGTATAGGGCAGTTCTTC. Its protein product is CASSDSTSGIGQFF.

V is TRBV7-3 and J is TRBJ2-7; tentative D call: TRBD2 (6 bases). Per the germline V gene, CDR1 is SGHTA and CDR2 is FQGTGA. Trimming took off 4 bases at V and 4 bases at J, with 11 bases between the two ends. There are 13 residues in the CDR3. The CDR3 spells CASSSYSGYEQYF. CDR3 nucleotides: TGTGCCAGCAGCTCCTATAGCGGATACGAGCAGTACTTC.

CDR3 in DNA: TGTGCCAGCAGCCCGGACAGGGGGCCTGGGACTGAAGCTTTCTTT. This gives the protein CASSPDRGPGTEAFF. V gene TRBV7-9 combines with J gene TRBJ1-1, with 11 positions matching TRBD1. The CDR3 sequence is 15 residues long. With V trimmed by 5 bases and J by 5 bases, 7 bases remained unmatched. Germline V CDR1 and CDR2: SEHNR, FQNEAQ (reference sequence).

The chain couples TRBV25-1 to TRBJ2-5; 7 positions agree with TRBD1. The CDR3 runs 13 residues. Germline V gene lookup returns CDR1 MGHDK and CDR2 SYGVNS. J was trimmed by 5 bases and V by 4 bases; bases with no gene match: 4. The CDR3 sequence: CASSGGGGETQYF. CDR3 coding DNA: TGTGCCAGCAGTGGAGGGGGCGGGGAGACCCAGTACTTC.

The chain carries TRBV7-2 and TRBJ2-7; D possibly corresponds to TRBD2 (6 bases). Between the trimmed V and J ends, which lost 5 bases and 0 bases, there was a span of 14 bases. Germline V gene sequence: CDR1 SGHTA, CDR2 FQGNSA. The CDR3 is 15 residues long. This CDR3 is CASSTSGTRSYEQYF. The DNA for the CDR3 is TGTGCCAGCAGCACTTCCGGGACTCGCTCCTACGAGCAGTACTTC.

This clone has more than one count but fewer than ten. The chain has TRBV6-5 and TRBJ1-2; TRBD1 is a possible D gene (5 bases). The V end was cut by 6 bases, the J end by 5 bases, with 16 bases between. This CDR3 has 14 amino acids. Germline CDR1 reads MNHEY; CDR2 reads SVGAGI. The CDR3 region is CASSSPGWGYGYTF. The CDR3 nucleotides are TGTGCCAGCAGCAGCCCAGGGTGGGGATATGGCTACACCTTC.

The chain is built from TRBV6-5 and TRBJ2-1; TRBD2 matches at 8 bases. CDR3 length: 16 amino acids. J was trimmed by 8 bases and V by 4 bases; bases with no gene match: 13. CDR1 is MNHEY and CDR2 is SVGAGI in the germline V gene. CDR3 DNA sequence: TGTGCCAGCAGTTCCCCAGTCCGGGAGGGGGGGGATGAGCAGTTCTTC. Translation gives CASSSPVREGGDEQFF.